Below, 3 T cell receptor beta chains from the same sample are listed, as sequenced in a study of blood T cell repertoires in COVID-19. TCRdb keeps only in-frame clones here, not all; method: immunoSEQ multiplex PCR. The sample holds about 100,000 clones; 75% to 90% are singletons and the top ten take roughly 29%. The sequencing input was peripheral blood. Every receptor here comes from a man in his sixties with acute or convalescent COVID-19.

To note about this clone: The junction does not match germline at one end; this may be a read error. The J gene is TRBJ2-7, the V gene TRBV12-3 or TRBV12-4, with 7 bases matching TRBD1. The CDR3 covers 11 residues. The DNA of the CDR3 is TGTGCCAGCAGTCTTCCGGGACAGCTGATCTTC. Translating it yields CASSLPGQLIF.

Regarding this clone: Compared with germline, one end of the junction differs, possibly owing to a read error. The chain carries TRBV5-1 and TRBJ1-5; D not certain. There are 13 residues in the CDR3. CDR1 is SGHRS, CDR2 YFSETQ, per germline. DNA for the CDR3: TGCGCCAGCAGTTTGGACGGGGATCAGCCCCAGCATTTT. Translation: CASSLDGDQPQHF.

The rearrangement joins TRBV5-1 to TRBJ1-3; 7 nucleotides line up with TRBD1. J gave up 11 bases and V 3 bases, and 5 bases lay outside the gene matches. This CDR3 contains 12 residues. Germline V lookup: CDR1 SGHRS, CDR2 YFSETQ. The CDR3 spells CASSSGQDPIYF. The CDR3 DNA reads as TGCGCCAGCAGCTCCGGACAGGACCCCATATATTTT.